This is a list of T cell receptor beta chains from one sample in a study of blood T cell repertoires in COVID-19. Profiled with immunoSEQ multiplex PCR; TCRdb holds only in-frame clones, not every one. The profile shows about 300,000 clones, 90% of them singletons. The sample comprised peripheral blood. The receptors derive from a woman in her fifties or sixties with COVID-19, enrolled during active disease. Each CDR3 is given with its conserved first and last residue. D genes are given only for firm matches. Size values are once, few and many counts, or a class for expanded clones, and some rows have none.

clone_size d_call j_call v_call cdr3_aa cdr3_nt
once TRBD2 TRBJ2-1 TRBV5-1 CASSFGTSGFNEQFF TGCGCCAGCAGCTTCGGGACTAGCGGGTTCAATGAGCAGTTCTTC
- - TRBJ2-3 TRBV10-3 CATRAPPDTQYF TGTGCCACCAGGGCCCCGCCGGATACGCAGTATTTT
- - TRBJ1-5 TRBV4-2 CASSQEPVGPGVSNQPQHF TGTGCCAGCAGCCAAGAACCTGTGGGGCCAGGGGTGAGCAATCAGCCCCAGCATTTT
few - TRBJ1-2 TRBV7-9 CASSLGGQRYGYTF TGTGCCAGCAGCTTAGGCGGACAGCGCTATGGCTACACCTTC
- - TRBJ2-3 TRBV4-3 CASSHKSGGTDTQYF TGCGCCAGCAGCCACAAGAGCGGTGGGACAGATACGCAGTATTTT
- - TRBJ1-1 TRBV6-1 CASSRMTGNTEAFF TGTGCCAGCAGTCGTATGACAGGGAACACTGAAGCTTTCTTT
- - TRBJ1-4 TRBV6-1 CASSEFPPGTPRGGEKLFF TGTGCCAGCAGTGAGTTCCCCCCAGGGACACCCCGCGGAGGTGAAAAACTGTTTTTT
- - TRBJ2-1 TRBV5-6 CASSLRVLAIYNEQFF TGTGCCAGCAGCTTGAGGGTCCTAGCCATTTACAATGAGCAGTTCTTC
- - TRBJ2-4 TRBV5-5 CASSWLVPAKNIQYF TGTGCCAGCAGCTGGCTGGTACCAGCCAAAAACATTCAGTACTTC
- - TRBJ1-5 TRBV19 CASSMEQAVSNQPQHF TGTGCCAGTAGTATGGAACAGGCGGTTAGCAATCAGCCCCAGCATTTT
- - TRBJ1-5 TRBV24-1 CATSDDRLGNQPQHF TGTGCCACCAGTGACGACAGGTTAGGGAATCAGCCCCAGCATTTT
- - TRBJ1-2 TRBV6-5 CASSYDRSYGYTF TGTGCCAGCAGCTATGACAGGTCCTATGGCTACACCTTC
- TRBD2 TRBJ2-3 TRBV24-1 CATSDLPRTRTSYTDTQYF TGTGCCACCAGTGATCTGCCAAGGACTAGGACCTCTTACACAGATACGCAGTATTTT
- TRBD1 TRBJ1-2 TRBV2 CASRRDRPTNYGYTF TGTGCCAGCAGGAGGGACAGGCCAACCAACTATGGCTACACCTTC
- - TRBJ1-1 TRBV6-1 CASSDVVPNSYTEAFF TGTGCCAGCAGTGACGTCGTTCCGAACTCGTACACTGAAGCTTTCTTT
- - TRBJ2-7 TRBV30 CAVTRGSGAAYEQYF TGTGCCGTAACTAGGGGGAGTGGTGCCGCCTACGAGCAGTACTTC
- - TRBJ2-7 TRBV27 CASSLALTYEQYF TGTGCCAGCAGTTTAGCCCTAACCTACGAGCAGTACTTC
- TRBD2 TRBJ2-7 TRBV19 CASSIGLAGAYEQYF TGTGCCAGTAGTATAGGTCTAGCGGGAGCCTACGAGCAGTACTTC
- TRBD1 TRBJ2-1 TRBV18 CASSLRTGEQFF TGTGCCAGCTCCCTAAGGACAGGAGAGCAGTTCTTC
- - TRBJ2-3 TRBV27 CASLRGQPASTSTDTQYF TGTGCCAGCCTTCGAGGACAGCCGGCTTCGACCTCCACAGATACGCAGTATTTT
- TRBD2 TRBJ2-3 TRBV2 CASIRYLAGGPGSTDTQYF TGTGCCAGCATTAGGTACCTAGCGGGAGGCCCTGGCAGCACAGATACGCAGTATTTT
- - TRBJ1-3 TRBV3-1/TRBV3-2 CASSQLQGITIYF TGTGCCAGCAGCCAGCTCCAGGGGATTACCATATATTTT
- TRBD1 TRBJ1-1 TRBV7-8 CASSGQALMNTEAFF TGTGCCAGCAGCGGACAGGCGCTCATGAACACTGAAGCTTTCTTT
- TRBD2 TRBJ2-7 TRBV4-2 CASSPSAGLASAEQYF TGTGCCAGCAGTCCCTCGGCGGGACTAGCTTCAGCCGAGCAGTACTTC
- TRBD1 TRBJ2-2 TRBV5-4 CASSYTGGPGELFF TGTGCCAGCAGCTATACAGGGGGGCCCGGGGAGCTGTTTTTT
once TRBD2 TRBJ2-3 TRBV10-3 CAIKGLAGLSTDTQYF TGTGCCATCAAGGGACTAGCGGGACTTAGCACAGATACGCAGTATTTT
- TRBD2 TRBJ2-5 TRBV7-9 CASSSSGLDQQETQYF TGTGCCAGCAGCTCTAGCGGCCTCGACCAGCAAGAGACCCAGTACTTC
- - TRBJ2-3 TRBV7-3 CASSPTRDTDTQYF TGTGCCAGCAGCCCTACCCGGGACACAGATACGCAGTATTTT
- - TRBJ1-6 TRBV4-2 CASRRTVGQGAEDSPLHF TGTGCCAGCAGACGAACGGTAGGACAAGGGGCCGAAGATTCACCCCTCCACTTT
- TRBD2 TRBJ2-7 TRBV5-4 CASSLLGPSGREEQYF TGTGCCAGCAGCTTGCTTGGTCCTAGCGGGAGGGAAGAGCAGTACTTC
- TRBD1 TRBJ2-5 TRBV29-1 CSSSAGGWTQYF TGCAGCTCCTCGGCAGGGGGCTGGACCCAGTACTTC
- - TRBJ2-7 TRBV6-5 CASTAGKSSYEQYF TGTGCCAGCACGGCAGGGAAGAGCTCCTACGAGCAGTACTTC
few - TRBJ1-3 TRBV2 CASGLPGGGNTIYF TGTGCCAGCGGACTGCCGGGGGGTGGAAACACCATATATTTT
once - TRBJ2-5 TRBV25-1 CASSLGLISGETQYF TGTGCCAGCAGTCTAGGACTAATCAGTGGGGAGACCCAGTACTTC
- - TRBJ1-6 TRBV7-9 CASSSSLPLHF TGTGCCAGCAGCTCCTCTCTACCCCTCCACTTT
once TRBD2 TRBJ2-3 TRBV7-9 CASRPLAGVTDTQYF TGTGCCAGCAGACCGTTAGCGGGAGTCACAGATACGCAGTATTTT
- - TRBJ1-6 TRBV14 CASSQVGFQGGNSPLHF TGTGCCAGCAGCCAAGTGGGATTTCAGGGTGGGAATTCACCCCTCCACTTT
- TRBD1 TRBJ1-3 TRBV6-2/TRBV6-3 CASSYSSGTASGNTIYF TGTGCCAGCAGTTACTCGTCCGGGACAGCCTCTGGAAACACCATATATTTT
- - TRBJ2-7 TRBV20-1 CSASDSSQYF TGCAGTGCTTCTGACTCCTCTCAGTACTTC